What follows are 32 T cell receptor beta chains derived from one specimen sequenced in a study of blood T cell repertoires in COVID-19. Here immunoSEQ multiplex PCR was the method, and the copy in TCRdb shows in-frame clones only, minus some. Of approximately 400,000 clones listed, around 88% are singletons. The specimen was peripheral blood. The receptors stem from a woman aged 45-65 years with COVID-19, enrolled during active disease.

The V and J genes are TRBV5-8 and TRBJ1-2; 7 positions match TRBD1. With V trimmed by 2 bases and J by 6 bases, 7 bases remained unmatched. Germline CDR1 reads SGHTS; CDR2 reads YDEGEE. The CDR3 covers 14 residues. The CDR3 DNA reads TGTGCCAGCAGCTTCCGGAGGGGGCGAGATGGCTACACCTTC. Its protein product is CASSFRRGRDGYTF.

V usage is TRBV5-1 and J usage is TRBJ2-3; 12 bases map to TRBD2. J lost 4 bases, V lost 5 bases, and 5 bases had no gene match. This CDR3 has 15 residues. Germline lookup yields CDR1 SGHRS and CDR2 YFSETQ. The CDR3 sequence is CASRPGTSGPDTQYF. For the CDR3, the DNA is TGCGCCAGCAGGCCCGGGACTAGCGGGCCAGATACGCAGTATTTT.

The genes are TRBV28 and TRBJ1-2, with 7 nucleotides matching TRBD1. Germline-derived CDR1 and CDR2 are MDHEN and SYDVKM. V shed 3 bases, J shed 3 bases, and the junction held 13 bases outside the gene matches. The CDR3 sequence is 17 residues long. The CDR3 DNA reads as TGTGCCAGCAGTTTTACCTTCGGGACAGAGGATCACTATGGCTACACCTTC. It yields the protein CASSFTFGTEDHYGYTF.

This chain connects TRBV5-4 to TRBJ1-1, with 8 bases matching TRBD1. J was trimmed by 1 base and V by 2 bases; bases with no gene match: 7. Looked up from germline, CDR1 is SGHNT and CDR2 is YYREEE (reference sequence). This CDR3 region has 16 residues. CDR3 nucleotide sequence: TGTGCCAGCAGCTTTCCCCCGACAGGGGAGAACACTGAAGCTTTCTTT. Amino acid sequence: CASSFPPTGENTEAFF.

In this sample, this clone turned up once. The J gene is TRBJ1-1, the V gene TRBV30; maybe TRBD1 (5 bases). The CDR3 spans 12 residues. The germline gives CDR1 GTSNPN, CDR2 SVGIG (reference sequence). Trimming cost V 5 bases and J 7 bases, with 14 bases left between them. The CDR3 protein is CAWRRGGGEAFF. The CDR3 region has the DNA TGTGCCTGGCGCCGGGGGGGTGGTGAAGCTTTCTTT.

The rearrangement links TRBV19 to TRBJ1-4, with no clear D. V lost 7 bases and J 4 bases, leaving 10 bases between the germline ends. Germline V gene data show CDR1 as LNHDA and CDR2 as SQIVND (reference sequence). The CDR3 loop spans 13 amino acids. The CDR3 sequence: CASNADFNEKLFF. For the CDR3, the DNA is TGTGCCAGTAACGCAGACTTTAATGAAAAACTGTTTTTT. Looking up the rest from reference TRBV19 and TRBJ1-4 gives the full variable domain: DGGITQSPKYLFRKEGQNVTLSCEQNLNHDAMYWYRQDPGQGLRLIYYSQIVNDFQKGDIAEGYSVSREKKESFPLTVTSAQKNPTAFYLCASNADFNEKLFFGSGTQLSVL.

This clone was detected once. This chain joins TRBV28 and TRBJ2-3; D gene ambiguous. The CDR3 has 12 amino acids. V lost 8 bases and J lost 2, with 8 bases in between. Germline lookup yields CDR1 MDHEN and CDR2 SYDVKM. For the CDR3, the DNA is TGTGCCAGCCTTGGCTTCACAGATACGCAGTATTTT. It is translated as CASLGFTDTQYF.

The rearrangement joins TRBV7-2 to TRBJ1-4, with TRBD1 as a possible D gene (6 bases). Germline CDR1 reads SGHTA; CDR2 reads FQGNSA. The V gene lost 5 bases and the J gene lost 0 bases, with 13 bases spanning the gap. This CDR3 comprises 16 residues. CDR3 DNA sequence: TGTGCCAGCAGCGCGGCAGGGGTCGCAACTAATGAAAAACTGTTTTTT. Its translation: CASSAAGVATNEKLFF.

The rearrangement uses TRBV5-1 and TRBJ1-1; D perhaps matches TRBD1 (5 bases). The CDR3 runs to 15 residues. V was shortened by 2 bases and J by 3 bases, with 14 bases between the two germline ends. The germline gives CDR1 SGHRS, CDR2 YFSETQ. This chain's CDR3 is CASSFTQGGDTEAFF. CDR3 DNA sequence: TGCGCCAGCAGCTTTACTCAGGGTGGTGACACTGAAGCTTTCTTT. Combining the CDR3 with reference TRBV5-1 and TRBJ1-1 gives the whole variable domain KAGVTQTPRYLIKTRGQQVTLSCSPISGHRSVSWYQQTPGQGLQFLFEYFSETQRNKGNFPGRFSGRQFSNSRSEMNVSTLELGDSALYLCASSFTQGGDTEAFFGQGTRLTVV.

In nucleotides, the CDR3 is TGTGCCAGCGGCAGGGTCTACGAGCAGTACTTC. Its protein product is CASGRVYEQYF. V usage is TRBV27 and J usage is TRBJ2-7, with D maybe TRBD1 (5 bases). This CDR3 region has 11 residues. Trimming cost V 8 bases and J 3 bases, with 8 bases left between them. Germline loops: CDR1 MNHEY, CDR2 SMNVEV (reference sequence).

CDR3 amino acids: CASRTNMNTEAFF. In DNA, the CDR3 is TGTGCCAGCAGGACAAACATGAACACTGAAGCTTTCTTT. V and J are TRBV2 and TRBJ1-1; no firm D call. The CDR3 consists of 13 residues. Trimming removed 6 bases from V and 0 bases from J, with 8 bases in between. Germline V gene lookup returns CDR1 SNHLY and CDR2 FYNNEI.

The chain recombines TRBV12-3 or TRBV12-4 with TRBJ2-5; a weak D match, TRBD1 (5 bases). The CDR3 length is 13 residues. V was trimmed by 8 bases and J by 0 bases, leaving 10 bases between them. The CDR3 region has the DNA TGTGCCAGCTCCCAGGGAAACCAAGAGACCCAGTACTTC. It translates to CASSQGNQETQYF.

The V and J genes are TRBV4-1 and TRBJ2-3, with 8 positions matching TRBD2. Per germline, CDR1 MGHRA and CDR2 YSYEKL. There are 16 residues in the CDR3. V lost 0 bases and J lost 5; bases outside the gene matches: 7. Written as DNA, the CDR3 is TGCGCCAGCAGCCAAGAGGGCGGGGGGCGAAAAGATACGCAGTATTTT. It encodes CASSQEGGGRKDTQYF.

In nucleotides, the CDR3 is TGTGCCAGCAGGCGGGGTACTGAAGCTTTCTTT. Residues: CASRRGTEAFF. This rearrangement joins TRBV12-3 or TRBV12-4 to TRBJ1-1; D is undetermined. The CDR3 is 11 amino acids. Trimming removed 6 bases at V and 5 bases at J, with 7 bases between.

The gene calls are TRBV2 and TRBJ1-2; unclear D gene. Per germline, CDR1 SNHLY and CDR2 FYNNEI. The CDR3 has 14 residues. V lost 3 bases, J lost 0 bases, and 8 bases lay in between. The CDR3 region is CASSDRRANYGYTF. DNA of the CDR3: TGTGCCAGCAGTGATCGGAGGGCTAACTATGGCTACACCTTC.

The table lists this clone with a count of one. Written as DNA, the CDR3 is TGTGCCAGCAGCTTAGGGACAGGGCCTGAAGCTTTCTTT. This encodes CASSLGTGPEAFF. J is TRBJ1-1 and V is TRBV13; 7 bases map to TRBD1. The CDR3 length is 13 residues. Germline loops: CDR1 PRHDT, CDR2 FYEKMQ (reference sequence). Trimming cost V 0 bases and J 6 bases; bases outside gene matches: 1.

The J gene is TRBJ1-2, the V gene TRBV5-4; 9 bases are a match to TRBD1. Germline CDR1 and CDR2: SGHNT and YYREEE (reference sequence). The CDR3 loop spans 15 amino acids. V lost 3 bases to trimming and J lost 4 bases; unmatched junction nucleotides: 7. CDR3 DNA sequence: TGTGCCAGCAGCTCCGGGACAGGGTCTACCTATGGCTACACCTTC. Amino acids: CASSSGTGSTYGYTF.

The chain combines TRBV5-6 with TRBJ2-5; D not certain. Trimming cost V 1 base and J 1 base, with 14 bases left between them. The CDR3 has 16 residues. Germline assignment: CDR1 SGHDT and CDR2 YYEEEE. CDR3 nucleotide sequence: TGTGCCAGCAGCTTGAGGAGTTTTGGCGTCCAAGAGACCCAGTACTTC. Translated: CASSLRSFGVQETQYF.

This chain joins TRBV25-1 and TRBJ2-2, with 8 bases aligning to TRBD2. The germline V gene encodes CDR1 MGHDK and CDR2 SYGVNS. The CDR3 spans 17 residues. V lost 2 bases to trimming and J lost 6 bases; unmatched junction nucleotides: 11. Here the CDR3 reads CASSEGPGGPASGELFF. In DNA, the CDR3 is TGTGCCAGCAGTGAAGGGCCGGGGGGGCCGGCGTCCGGGGAGCTGTTTTTT. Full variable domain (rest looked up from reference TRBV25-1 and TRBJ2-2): EADIYQTPRYLVIGTGKKITLECSQTMGHDKMYWYQQDPGMELHLIHYSYGVNSTEKGDLSSESTVSRIRTEHFPLTLESARPSHTSQYLCASSEGPGGPASGELFFGEGSRLTVL.

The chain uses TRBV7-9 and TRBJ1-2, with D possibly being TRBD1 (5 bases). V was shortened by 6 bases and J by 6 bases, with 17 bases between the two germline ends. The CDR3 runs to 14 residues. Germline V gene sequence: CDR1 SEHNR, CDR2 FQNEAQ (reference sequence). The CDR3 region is CASSWGQGADGYTF. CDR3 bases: TGTGCCAGCAGTTGGGGCCAAGGGGCCGATGGCTACACCTTC. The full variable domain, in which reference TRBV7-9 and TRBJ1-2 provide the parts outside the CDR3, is DTGVSQNPRHKITKRGQNVTFRCDPISEHNRLYWYRQTLGQGPEFLTYFQNEAQLEKSRLLSDRFSAERPKGSFSTLEIQRTEQGDSAMYLCASSWGQGADGYTFGSGTRLTVV.

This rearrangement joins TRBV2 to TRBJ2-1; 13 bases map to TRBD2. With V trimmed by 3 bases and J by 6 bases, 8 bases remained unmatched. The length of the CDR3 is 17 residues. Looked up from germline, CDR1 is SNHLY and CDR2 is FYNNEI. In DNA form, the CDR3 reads TGTGCCAGCAGTGATCGACTAGCGGGGGGTCCTGCCAATGAGCAGTTCTTC. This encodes CASSDRLAGGPANEQFF.

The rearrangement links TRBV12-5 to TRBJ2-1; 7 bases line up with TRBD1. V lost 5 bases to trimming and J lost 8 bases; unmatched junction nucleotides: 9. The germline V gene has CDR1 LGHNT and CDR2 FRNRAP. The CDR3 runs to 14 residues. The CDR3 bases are TGTGCTAGTGGTCGAGGGGGCCGGAATGATGAGCAGTTCTTC. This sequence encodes CASGRGGRNDEQFF.

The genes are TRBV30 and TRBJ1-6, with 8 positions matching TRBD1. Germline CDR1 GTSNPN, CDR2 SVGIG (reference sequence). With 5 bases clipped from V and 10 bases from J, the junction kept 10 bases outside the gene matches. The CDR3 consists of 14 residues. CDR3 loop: CAWGRTGSLSPLHF. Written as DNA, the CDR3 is TGTGCCTGGGGGAGGACAGGGTCATTGTCACCCCTCCACTTT.

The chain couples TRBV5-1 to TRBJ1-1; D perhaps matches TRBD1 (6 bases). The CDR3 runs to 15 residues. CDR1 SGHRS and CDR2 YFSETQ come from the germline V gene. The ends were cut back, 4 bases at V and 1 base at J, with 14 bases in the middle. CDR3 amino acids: CASSPEGDPNTEAFF. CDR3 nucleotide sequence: TGCGCCAGCAGCCCAGAGGGGGACCCGAACACTGAAGCTTTCTTT. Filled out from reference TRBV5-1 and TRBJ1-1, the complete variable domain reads KAGVTQTPRYLIKTRGQQVTLSCSPISGHRSVSWYQQTPGQGLQFLFEYFSETQRNKGNFPGRFSGRQFSNSRSEMNVSTLELGDSALYLCASSPEGDPNTEAFFGQGTRLTVV.

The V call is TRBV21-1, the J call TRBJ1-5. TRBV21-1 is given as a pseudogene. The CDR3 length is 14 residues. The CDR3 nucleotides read TGTGCCCAGCGGGTGTCTTATAGCAATCAGCCCCAGCATTTT. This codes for CAQRVSYSNQPQHF.

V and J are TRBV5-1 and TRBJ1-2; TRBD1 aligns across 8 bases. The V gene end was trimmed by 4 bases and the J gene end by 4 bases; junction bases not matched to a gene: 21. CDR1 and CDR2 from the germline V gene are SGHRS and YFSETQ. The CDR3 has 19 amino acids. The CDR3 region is CASSLFPGQAATGTYGYTF. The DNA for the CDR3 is TGCGCCAGCAGCCTTTTCCCGGGACAGGCCGCGACGGGTACCTATGGCTACACCTTC.

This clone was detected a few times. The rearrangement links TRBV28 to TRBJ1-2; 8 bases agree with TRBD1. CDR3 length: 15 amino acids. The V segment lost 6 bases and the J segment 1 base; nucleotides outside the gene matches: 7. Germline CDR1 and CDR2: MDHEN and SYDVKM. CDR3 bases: TGTGCCAGCAGGCGACAGGGGTCCCTTAACTATGGCTACACCTTC. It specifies CASRRQGSLNYGYTF.

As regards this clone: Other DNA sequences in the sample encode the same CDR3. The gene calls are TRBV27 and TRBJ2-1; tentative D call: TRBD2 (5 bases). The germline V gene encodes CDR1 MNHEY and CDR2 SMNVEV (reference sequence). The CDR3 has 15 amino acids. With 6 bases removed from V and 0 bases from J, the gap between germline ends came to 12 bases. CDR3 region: CASSLDRGSYNEQFF. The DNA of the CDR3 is TGTGCCAGCAGCCTAGACCGGGGCTCCTACAATGAGCAGTTCTTC.

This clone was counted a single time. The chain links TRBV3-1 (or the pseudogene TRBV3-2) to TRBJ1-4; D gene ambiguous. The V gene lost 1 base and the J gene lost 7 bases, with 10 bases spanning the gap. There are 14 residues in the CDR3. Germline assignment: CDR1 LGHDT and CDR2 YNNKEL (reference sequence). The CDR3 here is CASSQGSRIEKLFF. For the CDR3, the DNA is TGTGCCAGCAGCCAAGGTTCGCGGATTGAAAAACTGTTTTTT.

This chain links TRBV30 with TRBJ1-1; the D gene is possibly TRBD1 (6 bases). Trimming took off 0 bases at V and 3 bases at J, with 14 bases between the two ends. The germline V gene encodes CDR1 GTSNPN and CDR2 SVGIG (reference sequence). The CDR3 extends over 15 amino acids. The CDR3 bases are TGTGCCTGGAGTGTAGGGCAGGGGCTTGACACTGAAGCTTTCTTT. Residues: CAWSVGQGLDTEAFF.

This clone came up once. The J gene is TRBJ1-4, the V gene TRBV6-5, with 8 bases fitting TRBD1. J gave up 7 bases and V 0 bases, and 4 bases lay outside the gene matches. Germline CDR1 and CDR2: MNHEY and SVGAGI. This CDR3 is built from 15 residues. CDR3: CASSYSKDRAEKLFF. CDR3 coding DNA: TGTGCCAGCAGTTACTCAAAGGACAGGGCTGAAAAACTGTTTTTT.

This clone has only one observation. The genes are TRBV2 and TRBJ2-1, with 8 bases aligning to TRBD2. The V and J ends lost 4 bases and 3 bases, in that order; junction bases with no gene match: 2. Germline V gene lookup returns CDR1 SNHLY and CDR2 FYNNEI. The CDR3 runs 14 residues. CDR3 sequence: CASSAGGNYNEQFF. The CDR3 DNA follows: TGTGCCAGCAGTGCGGGGGGGAACTACAATGAGCAGTTCTTC.